Listed below are T cell receptor beta chains from one sample, sequenced in a study of response to subunit inactivated influenza vaccine. TCRdb redid the calling of the RT-PCR reads with MiXCR, one entry per CDR3 protein. This sample has hundreds of thousands of distinct CDR3 sequences, with 12% to 15% found just once. The sample here was PBMCs from blood, taken less than 15 days before vaccination. Source of these receptors: a man between 50 and 59 years old who received an inactivated influenza vaccine. Each CDR3 is given with its conserved first and last residue. A D gene is named only where the DNA matches it firmly. Size tells how often a clone was seen (once, few, many) or the class of an expanded clone, and some rows leave it out.

few,.,TRBJ1-6,TRBV6-5,CASSYRGRYSPLHF,TGTGCCAGCAGTTACCGGGGGCGATATTCACCCCTCCACTTT
.,.,TRBJ2-3,TRBV2,CASRRGADTQYF,TGTGCCAGCAGGAGGGGGGCAGATACGCAGTATTTT
.,TRBD1,TRBJ1-2,TRBV2,CASSFTSSGTVYGYTF,TGTGCCAGCAGTTTCACTTCTAGCGGGACAGTCTATGGCTACACCTTC
.,.,TRBJ2-7,TRBV20-1,CSARVVKGRDYEQYF,TGCAGTGCTAGAGTAGTGAAGGGGAGAGACTACGAGCAGTACTTC
many,.,TRBJ1-2,TRBV4-3,CASSQDGHRRGVAYGYTF,TGCGCCAGCAGCCAAGATGGTCACAGGAGGGGTGTTGCCTATGGCTACACCTTC
many,.,TRBJ1-3,TRBV9,CASSTREGSGNTIYF,TGTGCCAGCAGCACCCGGGAGGGCTCTGGAAACACCATATATTTT
many,TRBD1,TRBJ2-1,TRBV28,CASRLPDRYNEQFF,TGTGCCAGCAGACTGCCGGACAGGTACAATGAGCAGTTCTTC
.,TRBD1,TRBJ1-4,TRBV5-1,CASSTGGREKLFF,TGCGCCAGCAGCACAGGGGGCAGGGAAAAACTGTTTTTT
.,TRBD2,TRBJ2-5,TRBV9,CASSADGGIGETQYF,TGTGCCAGCAGCGCGGACGGGGGGATAGGAGAGACCCAGTACTTC
few,TRBD2,TRBJ2-3,TRBV5-5,CASSAGLAGGLNTQYF,TGTGCCAGCAGCGCCGGACTAGCGGGGGGTTTGAATACGCAGTATTTT
.,TRBD1,TRBJ1-2,TRBV10-3,CAISESTGTGMYGYTF,TGTGCCATCAGTGAGTCAACCGGGACAGGGATGTATGGCTACACCTTC
.,TRBD1,TRBJ2-3,TRBV20-1,CSAPKGGPTISTDTQYF,TGCAGTGCTCCCAAAGGGGGCCCCACAATTAGCACAGATACGCAGTATTTT
few,.,TRBJ2-7,TRBV5-6,CASSPTQVYEQYF,TGTGCCAGCAGCCCGACTCAGGTCTACGAGCAGTACTTC
.,.,TRBJ2-1,TRBV20-1,CSALRWSYNEQFF,TGCAGTGCTCTCAGGTGGTCCTACAATGAGCAGTTCTTC
.,.,TRBJ2-1,TRBV24-1,CATSSRQWTVYNEQFF,TGTGCCACCAGTTCCCGACAATGGACAGTTTACAATGAGCAGTTCTTC
.,.,TRBJ2-2,TRBV28,CASSLTGLLVTGELFF,TGTGCCAGCAGCCTTACAGGGCTGCTGGTCACCGGGGAGCTGTTTTTT
.,.,TRBJ2-5,TRBV5-5,CASSAPGAETQYF,TGTGCCAGCAGCGCTCCGGGGGCCGAGACCCAGTACTTC
.,.,TRBJ2-3,TRBV7-2,CASSLAVGVSTDTQYF,TGTGCCAGCAGCTTAGCGGTCGGGGTTAGCACAGATACGCAGTATTTT
few,TRBD2,TRBJ2-1,TRBV7-3,CASSPGTSGRDHNEQFF,TGTGCCAGCAGCCCCGGGACTAGCGGGAGGGACCACAATGAGCAGTTCTTC
.,.,TRBJ2-2,TRBV7-3,CASSPQGGGTGELFF,TGTGCCAGCAGCCCACAGGGTGGCGGCACCGGGGAGCTGTTTTTT
few,.,TRBJ2-7,TRBV27,CASSFGKGIEQYF,TGTGCCAGCAGTTTTGGTAAGGGTATCGAGCAGTACTTC
few,TRBD2,TRBJ2-1,TRBV5-6,CASSWGSSGPSSYNEQFF,TGTGCCAGCAGCTGGGGGTCTAGCGGACCGAGCTCCTACAATGAGCAGTTCTTC
.,.,TRBJ1-3,TRBV21-1,CASSYTQDRNTIYF,TGTGCCAGCAGCTATACACAGGATCGAAACACCATATATTTT
few,TRBD1,TRBJ2-5,TRBV5-1,CASRSGQGSSETQYF,TGCGCCAGCAGAAGCGGACAGGGGAGTTCAGAGACCCAGTACTTC
.,TRBD2,TRBJ2-3,TRBV5-6,CASSSPGLVTDTQYF,TGTGCCAGCAGCTCACCGGGACTAGTGACAGATACGCAGTATTTT
.,.,TRBJ2-5,TRBV11-2,CASSTAPGLQETQYF,TGTGCCAGCAGCACCGCTCCGGGACTGCAAGAGACCCAGTACTTC
.,TRBD2,TRBJ2-3,TRBV7-9,CASSFAVSGRADTQYF,TGTGCCAGCAGCTTTGCTGTTAGCGGGAGGGCAGATACGCAGTATTTT
.,TRBD1,TRBJ2-2,TRBV27,CASRKGGRGELFF,TGTGCCAGCAGGAAAGGGGGCCGAGGGGAGCTGTTTTTT
many,.,TRBJ2-7,TRBV6-1,CASTPRGATVLSEQYF,TGTGCCAGCACTCCCCGGGGGGCCACGGTTCTCTCCGAGCAGTACTTC
many,TRBD1,TRBJ1-5,TRBV2,CASSRMGQSNQPQHF,TGTGCCAGCAGTCGGATGGGACAGAGCAATCAGCCCCAGCATTTT
few,.,TRBJ2-3,TRBV29-1,CSADGGGDTQYF,TGCAGCGCCGACGGCGGTGGGGATACGCAGTATTTT
few,TRBD2,TRBJ2-1,TRBV6-2/TRBV6-3,CASSYSIGSGLAAYNEQFF,TGTGCCAGCAGTTACTCGATCGGATCAGGACTAGCGGCTTACAATGAGCAGTTCTTC
few,.,TRBJ1-2,TRBV7-2,CASSPVWLGSSPPGYTF,TGTGCCAGCAGCCCCGTATGGTTGGGGTCCTCACCCCCTGGCTACACCTTC
few,TRBD2,TRBJ2-5,TRBV18,CASSPRGRAQETQYF,TGTGCCAGCTCACCTCGCGGGAGGGCTCAAGAGACCCAGTACTTC
few,.,TRBJ2-7,TRBV7-2,CASSLARQRVLEQYF,TGTGCCAGCAGCTTAGCGCGACAGAGAGTACTGGAGCAGTACTTC
.,TRBD2,TRBJ2-3,TRBV11-3,CASSLSSGGASDTQYF,TGTGCCAGCAGCTTGTCTAGCGGGGGGGCGTCAGATACGCAGTATTTT
many,TRBD1,TRBJ1-3,TRBV9,CASSATGLGNTIYF,TGTGCCAGCAGCGCGACAGGGTTGGGAAACACCATATATTTT
many,.,TRBJ1-3,TRBV6-5,CASSFSQGSTGNTIYF,TGTGCCAGCAGTTTCTCACAGGGTTCGACCGGAAACACCATATATTTT
few,TRBD1,TRBJ2-5,TRBV4-3,CASSQEDRGQETQYF,TGCGCCAGCAGCCAAGAAGACAGGGGCCAAGAGACCCAGTACTTC
many,TRBD2,TRBJ2-3,TRBV5-1,CASSLLVPAGYDTQYF,TGCGCCAGCAGCTTGTTAGTCCCAGCGGGATATGATACGCAGTATTTT